These 15 T cell receptor beta chains were all obtained from the same sample, sequenced in a study of cytomegalovirus exposure and HLA in healthy donors. Profiled with immunoSEQ multiplex PCR; TCRdb holds only in-frame clones, not every one. The sample has 180,000 or so clones, about 89% seen once. Material: PBMCs. The receptors stem from a young man in good health and CMV-seropositive.

Points on this clone: This specimen includes other DNA sequences encoding the same CDR3. This chain uses TRBV7-9 with TRBJ2-5; TRBD1 is a possible D gene (6 bases). The CDR3 runs 15 residues. The germline gives CDR1 SEHNR, CDR2 FQNEAQ (reference sequence). Trimming removed 1 base from V and 5 bases from J, with 14 bases in between. CDR3 protein: CASSLGGQGTETQYF. In DNA form, the CDR3 reads TGTGCCAGCAGCTTAGGGGGGCAGGGAACCGAGACCCAGTACTTC.

This chain uses TRBV6-5 with TRBJ1-1; D is unresolved. CDR3 length: 14 amino acids. V was shortened by 0 bases and J by 1 base, with 6 bases between the two germline ends. Germline V gene sequence: CDR1 MNHEY, CDR2 SVGAGI. CDR3 bases: TGTGCCAGCAGTTACTCGAGGTGGAACACTGAAGCTTTCTTT. This encodes CASSYSRWNTEAFF.

The CDR3 DNA reads as TGTGCCAGCAGCTTAGCGGTCCTAAACTATGGCTACACCTTC. Translated: CASSLAVLNYGYTF. The chain has TRBV7-9 and TRBJ1-2; D is ambiguous. The CDR3 consists of 14 residues. V lost 0 bases and J 2 bases, leaving 7 bases between the germline ends. Germline V lookup: CDR1 SEHNR, CDR2 FQNEAQ (reference sequence).

The J gene is TRBJ2-7, the V gene TRBV11-2, with D possibly matching TRBD1 (6 bases). This CDR3 is 16 amino acids long. Looked up from germline, CDR1 is SGHAT and CDR2 is FQNNGV. The V and J ends lost 0 bases and 1 base respectively, with 13 bases between them. The CDR3 coding sequence is TGTGCCAGCAGCTTAGATTTTCAGGGGCTTTCCTACGAGCAGTACTTC. Translation: CASSLDFQGLSYEQYF. The whole variable domain, filled in from reference TRBV11-2 and TRBJ2-7, reads EAGVAQSPRYKIIEKRQSVAFWCNPISGHATLYWYQQILGQGPKLLIQFQNNGVVDDSQLPKDRFSAERLKGVDSTLKIQPAKLEDSAVYLCASSLDFQGLSYEQYFGPGTRLTVT.

V gene TRBV5-1 combines with J gene TRBJ1-4; no reliable D call. This CDR3 has 15 amino acids. CDR1 and CDR2 (germline): SGHRS, YFSETQ. Between the trimmed V and J ends, which lost 0 bases and 0 bases, there was a span of 6 bases. This CDR3 is CASSLGVTTNEKLFF. Written as DNA, the CDR3 is TGCGCCAGCAGCTTGGGCGTGACAACTAATGAAAAACTGTTTTTT.

The gene calls are TRBV2 and TRBJ2-3; D is uncertain. The germline CDR1 and CDR2 sequences are SNHLY and FYNNEI. The V and J ends lost 3 bases and 10 bases respectively, with 20 bases between them. CDR3 length equals 15 residues. For the CDR3, the DNA is TGTGCCAGCAGTGAGGAGTGGCGGAGCAAGAGGTCGCAGTATTTT. The encoded protein is CASSEEWRSKRSQYF.

This rearrangement joins TRBV7-9 to TRBJ1-1; D is undetermined. The V gene lost 5 bases and the J gene lost 1 base, with 11 bases spanning the gap. Germline loops: CDR1 SEHNR, CDR2 FQNEAQ (reference sequence). This CDR3 is 14 amino acids long. CDR3 sequence: CASSPPSENTEAFF. DNA for the CDR3: TGTGCCAGCAGCCCTCCGAGTGAGAACACTGAAGCTTTCTTT.

V gene TRBV7-9 combines with J gene TRBJ2-7, with 7 bases matching TRBD2. CDR3 length equals 14 residues. Germline trimming cut 6 bases from V and 2 bases from J; bases unmatched to any gene: 7. Germline-derived CDR1 and CDR2 are SEHNR and FQNEAQ (reference sequence). CDR3 in DNA: TGTGCCAGCAGTTCTGGACTAGTTGCCTACGAGCAGTACTTC. It specifies CASSSGLVAYEQYF.

This rearrangement joins TRBV2 to TRBJ1-4, with D maybe TRBD1 (5 bases). CDR3 length: 13 residues. Trimming cost V 6 bases and J 8 bases, with 13 bases left between them. The germline CDR1 and CDR2 sequences are SNHLY and FYNNEI. CDR3 protein: CASSRTPKEKLFF. The CDR3 region has the DNA TGTGCCAGCAGCCGGACACCCAAGGAAAAACTGTTTTTT.

This clone appeared a few times. In DNA form, the CDR3 reads TGTGCCAGCAGTTACCTATCAGGGAACACCGGGGAGCTGTTTTTT. Translating it yields CASSYLSGNTGELFF. The rearrangement joins TRBV6-6 to TRBJ2-2; D is unclear. CDR1 is MNHNY and CDR2 is SVGAGI in the germline V gene (reference sequence). This CDR3 has 15 residues. V lost 2 bases to trimming and J lost 1 base, with 8 bases between them.

The chain is built from TRBV6-5 and TRBJ2-3; D unclear. Trimming left V 2 bases short and J 1 base short, with 10 bases between. Germline loops: CDR1 MNHEY, CDR2 SVGAGI. The CDR3 is 15 amino acids. The CDR3 is CASSYQLGGTDTQYF. CDR3 bases: TGTGCCAGCAGTTACCAGCTAGGCGGCACAGATACGCAGTATTTT.

This chain uses TRBV7-9 with TRBJ2-1; tentative D call: TRBD1 (6 bases). CDR1 is SEHNR and CDR2 is FQNEAQ in the germline V gene (reference sequence). V was pared by 2 bases and J by 12 bases, with 26 bases between. The CDR3 is 17 amino acids. CDR3 in DNA: TGTGCCAGCAGCTTACCGACCCGGGACACCTACTCCGAAGGGCAGTTCTTC. It encodes CASSLPTRDTYSEGQFF.

This clone was observed once. V is TRBV5-4 and J is TRBJ1-4, with 7 bases fitting TRBD1. Trimming at V came to 4 bases and at J to 5 bases, leaving 8 bases not matched to a gene. The germline V gene has CDR1 SGHNT and CDR2 YYREEE (reference sequence). CDR3 length equals 15 residues. The CDR3 loop reads CASSQGTELNEKLFF. DNA of the CDR3: TGTGCCAGCAGCCAGGGGACAGAGCTGAATGAAAAACTGTTTTTT.

The gene calls are TRBV13 and TRBJ2-1; the match to TRBD2 covers 10 bases. This CDR3 has 16 residues. CDR1 is PRHDT, CDR2 FYEKMQ, per germline (reference sequence). Trimming cost V 0 bases and J 5 bases; bases outside gene matches: 4. The CDR3 DNA sequence: TGTGCCAGCAGCTTAGGACTAGCGGGACATCACAATGAGCAGTTCTTC. Amino acids: CASSLGLAGHHNEQFF.

V and J are TRBV5-1 and TRBJ1-1; D unclear. V gave up 0 bases and J gave up 1 base, with 10 bases separating them. CDR3 length: 15 residues. Germline lookup yields CDR1 SGHRS and CDR2 YFSETQ. CDR3 sequence: CASSLDEPRNTEAFF. CDR3 in DNA: TGCGCCAGCAGCTTGGACGAGCCGAGGAACACTGAAGCTTTCTTT. Together with reference TRBV5-1 and TRBJ1-1, the CDR3 gives the full variable domain: KAGVTQTPRYLIKTRGQQVTLSCSPISGHRSVSWYQQTPGQGLQFLFEYFSETQRNKGNFPGRFSGRQFSNSRSEMNVSTLELGDSALYLCASSLDEPRNTEAFFGQGTRLTVV.